Listed below are T cell receptor beta chains from one sample, sequenced in a study of shared clonotypes between healthy human individuals. Assay used: immunoSEQ multiplex PCR; TCRdb lists only in-frame clones, some missing. The sample contains around 500,000 clones, around 79% of which appear only once. Sequenced sample: PBMCs. The receptors were gathered from a woman between 40 and 55 years old in good health. Some clones in this sample may be carry-over from other donors' samples. CDR3s include the opening cysteine and the closing phenylalanine or tryptophan. Fields, in order: V gene, clone size, D gene, J gene, CDR3 protein, CDR3 DNA. A D gene is named only where the DNA matches it firmly. The size entry is marked missing in some rows and otherwise reads once, few, many or a size class.

v_gene: TRBV6-1; abundance: .; d_gene: .; j_gene: TRBJ1-5; CDR3aa: CASSRTSGVHQPQHF; CDR3nt: TGTGCCAGCAGCAGGACATCAGGGGTCCATCAGCCCCAGCATTTT
v_gene: TRBV19; abundance: few; d_gene: .; j_gene: TRBJ2-1; CDR3aa: CASSVSSWNEQFF; CDR3nt: TGTGCCAGTAGTGTTTCTAGCTGGAATGAGCAGTTCTTC
v_gene: TRBV27; abundance: .; d_gene: .; j_gene: TRBJ2-5; CDR3aa: CASSLAGRQETQYF; CDR3nt: TGTGCCAGCAGTTTAGCGGGAAGGCAAGAGACCCAGTACTTC
v_gene: TRBV5-4; abundance: .; d_gene: .; j_gene: TRBJ2-7; CDR3aa: CASSLEQGPSYEQYF; CDR3nt: TGTGCCAGCAGCTTAGAACAGGGTCCCTCCTACGAGCAGTACTTC
v_gene: TRBV13; abundance: few; d_gene: TRBD2; j_gene: TRBJ2-5; CDR3aa: CASSLRLAGAETQYF; CDR3nt: TGTGCCAGCAGCCTCCGACTAGCGGGAGCGGAGACCCAGTACTTC
v_gene: TRBV5-1; abundance: once; d_gene: TRBD2; j_gene: TRBJ2-1; CDR3aa: CASRTGTSGYNEQFF; CDR3nt: TGCGCCAGCAGGACTGGGACTAGCGGTTACAATGAGCAGTTCTTC
v_gene: TRBV5-1; abundance: .; d_gene: .; j_gene: TRBJ2-1; CDR3aa: CASSLGPLYNEQFF; CDR3nt: TGCGCCAGCAGCTTGGGACCCTTATACAATGAGCAGTTCTTC
v_gene: TRBV27; abundance: .; d_gene: TRBD1; j_gene: TRBJ1-5; CDR3aa: CASSSYDRGSNQPQHF; CDR3nt: TGTGCCAGCAGTTCCTACGACAGGGGGAGCAATCAGCCCCAGCATTTT
v_gene: TRBV5-1; abundance: once; d_gene: .; j_gene: TRBJ2-7; CDR3aa: CASSFTSSEQYF; CDR3nt: TGCGCCAGCAGCTTTACTAGTTCCGAGCAGTACTTC
v_gene: TRBV7-2; abundance: few; d_gene: .; j_gene: TRBJ1-1; CDR3aa: CASRPGPGPTEAFF; CDR3nt: TGTGCCAGCAGACCGGGCCCGGGACCTACTGAAGCTTTCTTT
v_gene: TRBV20-1; abundance: .; d_gene: .; j_gene: TRBJ2-7; CDR3aa: CSARATNEQYF; CDR3nt: TGCAGTGCTAGGGCTACGAACGAGCAGTACTTC
v_gene: TRBV4-2; abundance: .; d_gene: .; j_gene: TRBJ2-1; CDR3aa: CASSQDPEDEQFF; CDR3nt: TGTGCCAGCAGCCAAGATCCAGAGGATGAGCAGTTCTTC
v_gene: TRBV6-1; abundance: .; d_gene: .; j_gene: TRBJ2-2; CDR3aa: CASSEHNTGELFF; CDR3nt: TGTGCCAGCAGTGAACACAACACCGGGGAGCTGTTTTTT
v_gene: TRBV18; abundance: .; d_gene: TRBD1; j_gene: TRBJ2-7; CDR3aa: CASQWGQGSYEQYF; CDR3nt: TGTGCCAGCCAGTGGGGACAGGGTTCCTACGAGCAGTACTTC